Listed below are T cell receptor beta chains from one sample, sequenced in a study of patients and donors after allogeneic stem cell transplantation. Using its own MiXCR run on the RT-PCR reads, TCRdb lists one record per CDR3 protein. In the table there are about a million distinct CDR3 sequences, about a sixth of which are singletons. Input material: blood, either unsorted or a sorted T cell fraction (not recorded which). Receptor source: a human donor who was either an allogeneic HSCT recipient or a stem cell or donor lymphocyte infusion donor (not recorded which). It is not recorded whose cells these are; they may come from a transplant donor. CDR3s include the opening cysteine and the closing phenylalanine or tryptophan. The D gene is left open where the match is weak. Where a row states a size, it is once, few, many or the class of an expanded clone; other rows omit it.

V gene	CDR3 length	J gene	clone size	D gene	CDR3 protein	CDR3 DNA
TRBV29-1	13	TRBJ2-6	-	-	CSASTSGANVLTF	TGCAGTGCAAGTACGTCTGGGGCCAACGTCCTGACTTTC
TRBV28	15	TRBJ1-4	-	TRBD1	CASTDYDRGNEKLFF	TGTGCCAGCACCGACTACGACAGGGGTAATGAAAAACTGTTTTTT
TRBV27	15	TRBJ2-7	-	-	CASSLSPDSSYEQYF	TGTGCCAGCAGTTTATCCCCAGACAGTTCCTACGAGCAGTACTTC
TRBV12-3/TRBV12-4	12	TRBJ2-5	many	TRBD1	CASSFTGGEGQF	TGTGCCAGCAGTTTTACAGGGGGCGAGGGGCAGTTC
TRBV27	15	TRBJ2-7	few	-	CASSPSAGPPYEQYF	TGTGCCAGCAGTCCTTCGGCAGGGCCCCCCTACGAGCAGTACTTC
TRBV12-5	13	TRBJ1-1	-	-	CASGLVQGTEAFF	TGTGCTAGTGGTTTGGTTCAGGGGACTGAAGCTTTCTTT
TRBV4-2	18	TRBJ2-7	-	TRBD2	CASSQDPLGGRSSYEQYF	TGTGCCAGCAGCCAAGATCCTCTAGGCGGGAGGAGCTCCTACGAGCAGTACTTC
TRBV27	14	TRBJ2-7	-	-	CASSLSGAGHEQYF	TGTGCCAGCAGTTTATCGGGGGCAGGGCACGAGCAGTACTTC
TRBV25-1	17	TRBJ1-2	few	-	CASAPLTPNRVGYGYTF	TGTGCCAGCGCCCCGCTGACCCCAAACAGGGTGGGGTATGGCTACACCTTC
TRBV4-1	17	TRBJ2-7	-	TRBD2	CASSQQLAGGPQSEQYF	TGCGCCAGCAGCCAACAACTAGCGGGAGGGCCCCAGAGCGAGCAGTACTTC
TRBV19	14	TRBJ2-3	few	-	CASSIATPADTQYF	TGTGCCAGTAGTATAGCGACGCCCGCAGATACGCAGTATTTT
TRBV20-1	17	TRBJ2-5	-	-	CSARTTGGAGFQETQYF	TGCAGTGCTAGAACAACCGGTGGGGCGGGGTTCCAAGAGACCCAGTACTTC
TRBV2	15	TRBJ1-6	-	-	CASSDGPIGSSPLHF	TGTGCCAGCAGTGACGGACCAATAGGAAGTTCACCCCTCCACTTT
TRBV29-1	12	TRBJ1-2	-	-	CSVDFGGFGYTF	TGCAGCGTCGACTTTGGTGGTTTCGGCTACACCTTC